The table lists the clone carrying this TCR beta chain with many counts. Its specificity is not known. Per the original data handling: Clinicopathological groups of papillary thyroid cancer showed CDR3 differences that were used to build a distant-metastasis classifier. TCRdb reassembled clones from the PCR reads with MiXCR. None of the V and J calls come from the authors' own analysis; TCRdb made them. The sample comprises tens of thousands of clones, approximately 12% of which are singletons, and approximately 10% rests with the top ten. The data belong to a study of metastatic and nonmetastatic thyroid tumors. The wider study: Blood and tumor or nodule tissue repertoires from malignant and benign thyroid patients were compared. Notes on the study in general: Relative to benign nodules, malignant thyroid tumors were reportedly characterized by significantly elevated TCR beta diversity in blood and tumor.

Nobody among the patients had been given any treatment before thyroid surgery. Germline loops: CDR1 SGHKS, CDR2 YYEKEE (reference sequence). Trimming took 0 bases from V and 4 from J, leaving 7 bases between them. This CDR3 comprises 13 residues. The sequencing sample was made of tumor tissue. The V call is TRBV5-5, the J call TRBJ1-1; D uncertain. This receptor was identified in a female donor with papillary thyroid cancer or a benign thyroid nodule (not recorded which). Some clones in this sample may be carry-over from other donors' samples. The DNA for the CDR3 is TGTGCCAGCAGCTTGGCCGTGGCCACTGAAGCTTTCTTT. As protein: CASSLAVATEAFF.